This record concerns one TCR beta chain sequence. This CDR3 region has 13 residues. Germline V gives CDR1 ENHRY, CDR2 SYGVKD. V lost 10 bases and J lost 4, with 14 bases in between. Sequencing involved patients with CD8+CD57+ cell expansion previously shown by flow cytometry. Each patient gave a blood sample that was collected before any therapy had been received. The sample belongs to a study of CD8+CD57+ T cells in acquired aplastic anemia. Both TCR beta VDJ combination and CDR3 sequence profiling were carried out. Genomic DNA was the template for this profiling. MiXCR, applied by TCRdb to the reads, yields one record per CDR3 protein. The sample holds 150,000 to 200,000 distinct CDR3 sequences, roughly 48% seen once.

The chain employs TRBV10-3 and TRBJ2-1; D is possibly TRBD2 (7 bases). The clonotype comes from a human donor with aplastic anemia. What was sequenced was sorted CD4+, CD8+, or CD8+CD57+ T cells (not recorded which) from PBMCs. The CDR3 bases are TGTGCCACCGGTGAGGGGGGGTACAATGAGCAGTTCTTC. This sequence encodes CATGEGGYNEQFF.